Described below is a single T cell receptor (beta chain) sequence and its context. What it recognizes is unknown. The record originates from a study of T-cell memory formation after mild COVID-19. Study context: Clusters of TCRs were largely donor specific.

Sample barcodes and UMIs were carried by the TCR alpha and TCR beta cDNA libraries that 5'RACE generated with constant-segment primers. TCRdb ran MiXCR on the 5' RACE reads and lists one entry per CDR3 protein. The top ten clones hold around 13% of a sample with over 400,000 distinct CDR3 sequences, about a quarter of them seen once. Study-level points and caveats: Some clones that responded were present in memory (sampled pre-infection), which suggests cross-reactive memory joined.

This CDR3 has 15 residues. Germline V gene data show CDR1 as LNHDA and CDR2 as SQIVND (reference sequence). V dropped 5 bases and J dropped 1 base, with 14 bases sitting between them. The V and J genes are TRBV19 and TRBJ1-1; D is undetermined. Material for sequencing was PBMCs or a T cell subset sorted from them (not recorded which). The sequence derives from an adult woman who had mild COVID-19 (a few samples of this study predate the infection). Cell type and time point are not known. The CDR3, as DNA: TGTGCCAGTAGTCCCTCGGAGGTGGGGAACACTGAAGCTTTCTTT. Its translation is CASSPSEVGNTEAFF. Drawing the rest from reference TRBV19 and TRBJ1-1, the complete variable domain is DGGITQSPKYLFRKEGQNVTLSCEQNLNHDAMYWYRQDPGQGLRLIYYSQIVNDFQKGDIAEGYSVSREKKESFPLTVTSAQKNPTAFYLCASSPSEVGNTEAFFGQGTRLTVV.